This TCR beta chain was sequenced during a study of T cell repertoires in aging, cancer and after chemotherapy. Study-level background: Donor ages fell into six groups from 30 or younger up to 70 or older. Findings of the study overall: Loss of evenness, beyond lost richness, contributed to age-related TCR diversity decline in cancer patients.

Peripheral blood genomic DNA, not sorted cells or RNA, was the template. This clonotype has only a few counts. No antigen is known for it. Per the germline V gene, CDR1 is SGHRS and CDR2 is YFSETQ. V shed 0 bases and J 1 base; nucleotides not matched to a gene: 2. The CDR3 covers 16 residues. Multiplex touch-down PCR with TRB-A/B primers amplified rearranged V-D-J TRB sequences. Using its own MiXCR run on the multiplex PCR reads, TCRdb lists one record per CDR3 protein. Here the sample spans about 1,600 distinct CDR3 sequences, 23% being singletons. This receptor was identified in a human donor with a solid tumor. This chain connects TRBV5-1 to TRBJ2-3, with 10 bases matching TRBD2. Sequenced input: blood. CDR3 sequence reads: CASSLVLAGGTDTQYF. CDR3 sequence (DNA): TGCGCCAGCAGCTTGGTCCTAGCGGGGGGCACAGATACGCAGTATTTT.